The clone carrying this T cell receptor (delta chain) occurred a few times. Its antigen is still unknown. The TCRdb record carries a much larger clone's protein, which differs from this DNA's translation at residue 14; a read error is the likely cause, and the protein listed here is the DNA translation. TCRdb reran clone calling via CATT on the multiplex PCR reads. Seen here are under 50,000 delta-chain clones, 1.6% observed once, and the top ten hold about 8.6%. These data are taken from a study of γδ T cells in repeated Plasmodium falciparum infection. Turning to the study itself: Age- and gender-matched Australian children served as comparison for malaria-exposed Malian children. Malian gammadelta TCRs were studied during no-transmission periods and across acute malaria episodes. Over around 580 days, donors received four mosquito-bite P. falciparum NF54 infections.

Findings of the study overall: The Malian cohort came from a small rural village of predominantly one ethnic group.

Bulk repertoires came from Vgamma9/Vdelta2+ or Vdelta2-negative gammadelta T cells flow-sorted from PBMC. The CDR3 sequence is 22 residues long. Germline V gene lookup returns CDR1 TSWWSYY and CDR2 QGS. The sequenced sample consisted of gamma-delta T cells from blood. The chain carries TRDV1 and TRDJ1, with 9 bases aligning to TRDD3. Here the J gene was assigned by germline matching of the DNA, as TCRdb has none. The TCR sequence derives from a pool of human donors (malaria-infected and uninfected, not separated). CDR3 bases: TGTTCTCTTGGGGAACTAAAGGCCTCCTTGTCTGGGGGATCCACCTGCACCGATAAACTCATCTTT. Translated, it gives CSLGELKASLSGGSTCTDKLIF.